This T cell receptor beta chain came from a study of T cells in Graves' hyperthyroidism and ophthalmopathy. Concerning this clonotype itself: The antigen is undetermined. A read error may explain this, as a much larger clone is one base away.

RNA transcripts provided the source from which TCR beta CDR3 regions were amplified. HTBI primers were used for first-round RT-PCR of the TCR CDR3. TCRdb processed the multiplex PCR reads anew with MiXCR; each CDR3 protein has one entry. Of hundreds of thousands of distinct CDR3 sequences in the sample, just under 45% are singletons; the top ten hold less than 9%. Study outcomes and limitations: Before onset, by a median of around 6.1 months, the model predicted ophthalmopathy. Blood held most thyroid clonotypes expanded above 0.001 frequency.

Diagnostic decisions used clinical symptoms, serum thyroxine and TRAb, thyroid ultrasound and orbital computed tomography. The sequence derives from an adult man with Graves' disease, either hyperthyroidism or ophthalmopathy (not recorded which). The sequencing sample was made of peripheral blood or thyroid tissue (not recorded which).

CDR3 amino acids: CASRESQTYNSPLHF. The CDR3 DNA reads TGTGCCAGCAGAGAAAGTCAGACCTATAATTCACCCCTCCACTTT. The V gene is TRBV2, the J gene TRBJ1-6; no clear D gene. The CDR3 is 15 residues long. Germline V gene sequence: CDR1 SNHLY, CDR2 FYNNEI. With 6 bases removed from V and 2 bases from J, the gap between germline ends came to 11 bases.